The TCR beta chain under discussion was sequenced for a study of blood T cells in healthy people across ages (dated by TCRdb to the mid-2010s). With respect to the entire study: In model experiments, roughly one uniquely barcoded TCR beta cDNA molecule per two T cells was captured by template switching. For two donors (one aged 18 to 29 and one aged 80 or older), the study analyzed two additional independent replicas of 1 million unique cDNA reads from the same blood draw. To avoid experimental bias, donors of different ages were randomly spread across the sequencing lanes. Age-related changes in TCR beta repertoire diversity were measured in the study by deep sequencing normalized with unique cDNA molecular identifiers. Four age groups were formed from the donors: young (average 16 years), middle-aged (less than 40), aged (62) and long-lived (approximately 80).

Cut back by 3 bases and 10 bases, the V and J ends lie 13 bases apart. From cysteine to phenylalanine, the CDR3 is 13 amino acids long. Just the 39-base CDR3 DNA is kept, in frame starting at base 1. CDR1 and CDR2 are read off the germline V gene as MRHNA and SNTAGT. The library was prepared using 5' RACE. Sequencing was performed on an Illumina HiSeq 2500. The second PCR ran for roughly 7 to 11 cycles and used a J-beta primer mix along with a sample-barcoded 5' primer. Each TCR beta cDNA molecule received a unique molecular identifier from a template-switch 5' adaptor carrying 12 random nucleotides. Each sample yielded at least 2.5 million CDR3-containing paired-end reads. The Mint cDNA synthesis kit, primed by a TRBC-specific oligonucleotide, was used to synthesize first-strand cDNA from all RNA. All cDNA was treated with uracil-DNA glycosylase and then went through a first 18-cycle PCR with the universal primers M1SS and BC2_uni_R. The study's own analysis went as follows. Each sample was normalized by randomly selecting 1 million high-quality reads, each carrying a distinct molecular identifier. Reads with shared molecular identifiers were discarded instead of being binned into consensus sequences. MiTCR, with a Q25 quality threshold and the strictest error-elimination algorithm, was used for CDR3 identification, clonotype clustering and error correction. Lower-bound total TCR beta diversity was estimated with a nonparametric unseen species model using Euler transformation. TCRdb handled the public reads itself, with Q25 trimming in fastp and clone calling in MiXCR, and kept productive beta chains. CDR3 protein duplicates are merged, each entry listing the most common genes and DNA. For this entry, the V and J calls and clone size follow TCRdb and not the study's own pipeline. For this sample there are fewer than 1,000,000 distinct CDR3 sequences; more than 40% appear just once. Of the sample, under 20% falls within the top ten clones.

Concerning this clonotype itself: The specificity of this receptor is unknown. Base-call qualities are not available, and no considerably larger clone is one nucleotide away.

Points the paper makes about the study in general: The long-lived group showed more naive CD4+ T cells, fewer expanded clones and increased TCR diversity than the aged group, suggesting age selection. The percentage of naive T cells measured by flow cytometry correlated strongly with observed TCR beta diversity. The CMV infection status of donors was not known, potentially confounding age-related changes in expanded clonotypes. Since profiling was done on bulk unsorted PBMCs, naive and antigen-experienced compartments could not be conclusively compared. Estimates of total diversity based on one million sequenced T cells were considered lower bounds and underestimates. Observed TCR beta diversity per million T cells fell roughly linearly with age, and a significant reduction was already apparent by age approximately 40.

Systemically healthy Caucasian individuals from Russia, some 36 in total and aged roughly 6 to 100 years, were included as donors. Around 10 milliliters of peripheral blood were collected from each donor into EDTA-treated Vacutainer tubes. PBMCs were isolated by Ficoll-Paque density-gradient centrifugation, with at least 7 million obtained per sample. Total RNA was extracted from PBMCs with Trizol reagent, with at least 6 micrograms obtained per sample. Naive CD45RAhigh/CD27high T cell percentages were measured by flow cytometry on a PBMC aliquot from every donor. The chain is made from TRBV6-4 and TRBJ2-1; the D gene identity is not certain. The sample comprised blood. This receptor was taken from a man between 60 and 75 years old in good health. This receptor has the CDR3 CASSESVSQEQFF. The bases read TGTGCCAGCAGTGAAAGCGTCTCGCAGGAGCAGTTCTTC.